A single sample gave rise to the 21 T cell receptor beta chains below, sequenced in a study of T cell changes during pregnancy in multiple sclerosis. This table comes from immunoSEQ multiplex PCR, and its TCRdb copy is limited to in-frame clones, with some not included. The data hold tens of thousands of clones, with 89% observed a single time. Sequences were derived from CD4+ T cells from peripheral blood mononuclear cells, sampled after pregnancy. The receptors originated from a female donor with multiple sclerosis, enrolled in a pregnancy study.

The J gene is TRBJ2-3, the V gene TRBV10-3; 12 nucleotides align to TRBD2. The CDR3 covers 19 residues. V was clipped by 2 bases and J by 0 bases; unmatched bases: 9. The germline V gene encodes CDR1 ENHRY and CDR2 SYGVKD. For the CDR3, the DNA is TGTGCCATCAGTGAGATGAGTCTAGCGGGAGGGACTAGCACAGATACGCAGTATTTT. This encodes CAISEMSLAGGTSTDTQYF.

The chain links TRBV6-1 to TRBJ2-7, with TRBD2 identical over 7 bases. The germline V gene has CDR1 MNHNS and CDR2 SASEGT. This CDR3 contains 16 residues. Trimming cost V 2 bases and J 3 bases; bases outside gene matches: 10. The CDR3 protein is CASSETSGTLRYEQYF. The CDR3 DNA is TGTGCCAGCAGTGAAACCAGCGGGACTTTACGCTACGAGCAGTACTTC.

This clone was found once. The chain joins TRBV30 to TRBJ1-5, with TRBD1 matching 7 bases. The CDR3 is 15 residues long. Germline CDR1 and CDR2: GTSNPN and SVGIG (reference sequence). After removal of 2 bases from V and 4 bases from J, the junction contained 8 bases not matched to a gene. This CDR3 is CAWSSSGQANQPQHF. CDR3 DNA: TGTGCCTGGAGTTCATCCGGACAGGCTAATCAGCCCCAGCATTTT.

The chain recombines TRBV14 with TRBJ1-4, with a tentative D call TRBD1 (6 bases). V was trimmed by 4 bases and J by 6 bases, leaving 9 bases between them. There are 13 residues in the CDR3. CDR1 SGHDN and CDR2 FVKESK come from the germline V gene. CDR3 region: CASSPRTDEKLFF. The CDR3 DNA reads TGTGCCAGCAGCCCCAGGACAGATGAAAAACTGTTTTTT.

The chain uses TRBV4-2 and TRBJ1-3, with a possible D match to TRBD1 (6 bases). The germline V and J ends were trimmed by 0 bases and 4 bases, with 16 bases remaining between them. There are 17 residues in the CDR3. CDR1 is LGHNA, CDR2 YNFKEQ, per germline. This CDR3 is CASSQDERGARGNTIYF. CDR3 bases: TGTGCCAGCAGCCAAGATGAACGGGGGGCGCGGGGAAACACCATATATTTT.

The V and J genes are TRBV5-1 and TRBJ2-7; the D gene is possibly TRBD1 (6 bases). CDR1 SGHRS and CDR2 YFSETQ come from the germline V gene. This CDR3 comprises 16 residues. V dropped 0 bases and J dropped 5 bases, with 18 bases sitting between them. The CDR3 coding sequence is TGCGCCAGCAGCTTGGAAGGGACACTTATGAACCACGAGCAGTACTTC. As protein: CASSLEGTLMNHEQYF.

V gene TRBV5-4 combines with J gene TRBJ2-1; 9 bases are a match to TRBD2. CDR3 length: 16 residues. CDR1 is SGHNT and CDR2 is YYREEE in the germline V gene (reference sequence). The ends lost 5 bases at V and 3 bases at J; junction bases unmatched: 9. In DNA form, the CDR3 reads TGTGCCAGCAGGCCAATAGCGGGAGCGGTCTACAATGAGCAGTTCTTC. Translated: CASRPIAGAVYNEQFF.

This clone was seen more than once but under ten times. The chain recombines TRBV27 with TRBJ2-7; D unresolved. V was clipped by 6 bases and J by 1 base, with 10 bases between them. The CDR3 contains 13 residues. Per the germline V gene, CDR1 is MNHEY and CDR2 is SMNVEV (reference sequence). The CDR3 loop is CASSLAVSYEQYF. The CDR3 DNA sequence: TGTGCCAGCAGCCTGGCTGTTTCCTACGAGCAGTACTTC.

This rearrangement joins TRBV6-5 to TRBJ1-2, with D maybe TRBD1 (5 bases). The CDR3 spans 13 residues. Trimming stripped 3 bases from V and 3 bases from J, with 8 bases between. Germline V gene lookup returns CDR1 MNHEY and CDR2 SVGAGI. The CDR3, as DNA: TGTGCCAGCAGTTATCTACAGGACTATGGCTACACCTTC. It translates to CASSYLQDYGYTF.

The V and J genes are TRBV19 and TRBJ2-1; 7 nucleotides align to TRBD1. The CDR3 consists of 16 residues. In germline, CDR1 is LNHDA, CDR2 SQIVND (reference sequence). V shed 7 bases and J 5 bases; nucleotides not matched to a gene: 14. CDR3 in DNA: TGTGCCAGTAAAAGAGGAAGGGACAGCGCCCACAATGAGCAGTTCTTC. Translated, it gives CASKRGRDSAHNEQFF.

The rearrangement joins TRBV25-1 to TRBJ1-1, with no clear D. Germline loops: CDR1 MGHDK, CDR2 SYGVNS. This CDR3 is 11 amino acids long. The ends were cut back, 5 bases at V and 1 base at J, with 2 bases in the middle. The CDR3 DNA reads as TGTGCCAGCAGTCAGAACACTGAAGCTTTCTTT. Translation: CASSQNTEAFF.

The chain employs TRBV7-9 and TRBJ2-1, with D possibly matching TRBD1 (5 bases). This CDR3 region has 13 residues. V lost 3 bases, J lost 4 bases, and 7 bases lay in between. Germline V gene lookup returns CDR1 SEHNR and CDR2 FQNEAQ (reference sequence). CDR3 sequence reads: CASSLGLYNEQFF. In DNA, the CDR3 is TGTGCCAGCAGCTTGGGGCTTTACAATGAGCAGTTCTTC.

The chain uses TRBV19 and TRBJ1-4, with 7 bases aligning to TRBD1. Germline values: CDR1 LNHDA, CDR2 SQIVND (reference sequence). Germline trimming cut 3 bases from V and 7 bases from J; bases unmatched to any gene: 5. There are 14 residues in the CDR3. CDR3 DNA sequence: TGTGCCAGTAGTATGGGGACAGCCCCTGAAAAACTGTTTTTT. Encoded protein: CASSMGTAPEKLFF.

The V and J genes are TRBV7-9 and TRBJ2-7, with a tentative D call TRBD2 (6 bases). V was shortened by 0 bases and J by 7 bases, with 16 bases between the two germline ends. Germline CDR1 is SEHNR and CDR2 is FQNEAQ (reference sequence). The CDR3 is 15 amino acids. DNA of the CDR3: TGTGCCAGCAGCTTAGCACGCCAAGGAGGGATGGAGCAGTACTTC. Its translation: CASSLARQGGMEQYF.

V usage is TRBV5-4 and J usage is TRBJ2-3; weak D call: TRBD2 (7 bases). The length of the CDR3 is 15 residues. Germline loops: CDR1 SGHNT, CDR2 YYREEE (reference sequence). Trimming pared 6 bases from V and 1 base from J, leaving 15 bases between. The CDR3: CASKSGGDGTDTQYF. The CDR3, as DNA: TGTGCCAGCAAGTCGGGGGGCGACGGCACAGATACGCAGTATTTT.

The chain combines TRBV18 with TRBJ2-2, with TRBD1 matching 8 bases. CDR3 length: 14 amino acids. V shed 3 bases and J 6 bases; nucleotides not matched to a gene: 3. CDR1 and CDR2 (germline): KGHSH, LQKENI. In DNA form, the CDR3 reads TGTGCCAGCTCACCGGACAGGGTATCCGGGGAGCTGTTTTTT. Translation: CASSPDRVSGELFF.

The chain uses TRBV7-9 and TRBJ1-1; TRBD1 might be the D (5 bases). Germline CDR1 and CDR2: SEHNR and FQNEAQ (reference sequence). The CDR3 consists of 12 residues. Trimming stripped 5 bases from V and 5 bases from J, with 9 bases between. CDR3 residues: CASSPRETEAFF. As DNA, the CDR3 is TGTGCCAGCAGCCCCAGGGAAACTGAAGCTTTCTTT.

The chain recombines TRBV19 with TRBJ1-1; 7 nucleotides match TRBD1. In germline, CDR1 is LNHDA, CDR2 SQIVND (reference sequence). The CDR3 is made up of 14 amino acids. Germline trimming cut 6 bases from V and 1 base from J; bases unmatched to any gene: 5. The CDR3 sequence is CASSTTGENTEAFF. As DNA, the CDR3 is TGTGCCAGTAGCACTACAGGGGAGAACACTGAAGCTTTCTTT.

This chain uses TRBV11-3 with TRBJ2-5; no clear D gene. CDR3 size: 12 residues. The V end lost 5 bases, the J end lost 5 bases, and 9 bases lay between the germline ends. Germline CDR1 and CDR2: SGHNT and YENEEA. CDR3 DNA: TGTGCCAGCAGCCCAGACGGGGAGACCCAGTACTTC. Encoded protein: CASSPDGETQYF.

The rearrangement uses TRBV5-1 and TRBJ2-7; 9 bases line up with TRBD1. V shed 3 bases, J shed 12 bases, and the junction held 10 bases outside the gene matches. The CDR3 length is 13 residues. Germline V gives CDR1 SGHRS, CDR2 YFSETQ. The CDR3 DNA reads TGCGCCAGCAGCTCGGGACAGGGTGGTTTCGCGTACTTC. Protein: CASSSGQGGFAYF. Variable domain in full (rest from reference TRBV5-1 and TRBJ2-7): KAGVTQTPRYLIKTRGQQVTLSCSPISGHRSVSWYQQTPGQGLQFLFEYFSETQRNKGNFPGRFSGRQFSNSRSEMNVSTLELGDSALYLCASSSGQGGFAYFGPGTRLTVT.

The V and J genes are TRBV29-1 and TRBJ2-1; no firm D call. Trimming removed 5 bases at V and 2 bases at J, with 7 bases between. CDR1 SQVTM and CDR2 ANQGSEA come from the germline V gene. CDR3 length: 12 residues. The CDR3 region is CSVLETYNEQFF. Here the CDR3 DNA reads TGCAGCGTTCTGGAGACCTACAATGAGCAGTTCTTC.